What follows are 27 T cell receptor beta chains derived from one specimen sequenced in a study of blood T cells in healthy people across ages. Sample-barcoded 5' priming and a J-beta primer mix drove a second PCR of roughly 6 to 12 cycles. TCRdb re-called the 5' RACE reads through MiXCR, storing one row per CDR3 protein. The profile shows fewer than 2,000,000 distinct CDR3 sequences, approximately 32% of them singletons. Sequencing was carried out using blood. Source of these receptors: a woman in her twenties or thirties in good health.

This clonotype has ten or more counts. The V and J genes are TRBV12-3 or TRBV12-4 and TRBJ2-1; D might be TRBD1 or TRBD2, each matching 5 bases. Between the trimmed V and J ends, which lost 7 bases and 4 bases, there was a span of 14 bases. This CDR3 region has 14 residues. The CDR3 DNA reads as TGTGCCAGCAAGCCAGGGACGGTGTACAATGAGCAGTTCTTC. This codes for CASKPGTVYNEQFF.

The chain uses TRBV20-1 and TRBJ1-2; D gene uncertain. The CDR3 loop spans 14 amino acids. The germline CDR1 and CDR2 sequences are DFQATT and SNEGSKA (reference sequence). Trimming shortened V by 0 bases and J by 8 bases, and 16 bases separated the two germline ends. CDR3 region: CSARDAASRWGYTF. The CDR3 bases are TGCAGTGCTAGAGACGCAGCGTCACGGTGGGGCTACACCTTC.

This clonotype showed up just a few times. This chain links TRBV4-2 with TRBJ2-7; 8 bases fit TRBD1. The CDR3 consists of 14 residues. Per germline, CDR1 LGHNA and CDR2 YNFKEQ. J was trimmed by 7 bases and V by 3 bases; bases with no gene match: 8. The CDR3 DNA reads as TGTGCCAGCAGCCATTCCCAGGGGGCGAGGGAGCAGTACTTC. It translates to CASSHSQGAREQYF.

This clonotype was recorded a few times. CDR3 amino acids: CASSDPGRGGTEAFF. CDR3 bases: TGCGCCAGCAGCGACCCGGGCAGGGGAGGGACTGAAGCTTTCTTT. The chain recombines TRBV4-1 with TRBJ1-1; TRBD1 is a possible D gene (6 bases). Germline V lookup: CDR1 MGHRA, CDR2 YSYEKL. The CDR3 consists of 15 residues. Trimming left V 5 bases short and J 5 bases short, with 18 bases between.

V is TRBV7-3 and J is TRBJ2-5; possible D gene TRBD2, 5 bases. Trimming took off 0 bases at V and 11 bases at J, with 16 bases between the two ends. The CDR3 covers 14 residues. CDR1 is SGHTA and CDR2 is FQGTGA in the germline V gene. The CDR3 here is CASSLTSSGNEQYF. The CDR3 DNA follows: TGTGCCAGCAGCTTAACCTCCTCGGGGAATGAGCAGTACTTC.

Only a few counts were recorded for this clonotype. The CDR3: CSTKRAAPTGELFF. The CDR3 nucleotides read TGTAGCACAAAAAGAGCGGCCCCCACCGGGGAGCTGTTTTTT. This chain uses TRBV7-9 with TRBJ2-2; the D gene is possibly TRBD2 (5 bases). CDR3 length: 14 residues. CDR1 is SEHNR, CDR2 FQNEAQ, per germline (reference sequence).

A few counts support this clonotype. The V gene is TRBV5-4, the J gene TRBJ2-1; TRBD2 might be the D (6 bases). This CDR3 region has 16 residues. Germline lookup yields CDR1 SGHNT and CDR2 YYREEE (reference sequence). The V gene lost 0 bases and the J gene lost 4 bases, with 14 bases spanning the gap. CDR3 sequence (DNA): TGTGCCAGCAGCTTGGTTCCCACTAGCACTTACAATGAGCAGTTCTTC. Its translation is CASSLVPTSTYNEQFF.

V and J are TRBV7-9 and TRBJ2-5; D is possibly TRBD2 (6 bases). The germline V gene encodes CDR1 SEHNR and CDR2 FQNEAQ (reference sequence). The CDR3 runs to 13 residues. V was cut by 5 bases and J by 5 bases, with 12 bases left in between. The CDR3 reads CASSLRERETQYF. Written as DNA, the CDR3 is TGTGCCAGCAGCCTCCGGGAGCGGGAGACCCAGTACTTC.

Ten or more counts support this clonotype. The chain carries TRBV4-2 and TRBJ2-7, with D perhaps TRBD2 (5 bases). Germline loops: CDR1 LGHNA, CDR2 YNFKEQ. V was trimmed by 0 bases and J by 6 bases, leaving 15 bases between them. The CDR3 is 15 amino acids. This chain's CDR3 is CASSQEGIRTSEQYF. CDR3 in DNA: TGTGCCAGCAGCCAAGAAGGTATTAGGACTTCCGAGCAGTACTTC.

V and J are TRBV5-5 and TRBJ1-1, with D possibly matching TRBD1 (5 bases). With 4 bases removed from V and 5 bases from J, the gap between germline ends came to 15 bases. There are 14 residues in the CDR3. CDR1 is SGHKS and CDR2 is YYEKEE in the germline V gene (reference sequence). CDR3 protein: CASSKQAAITEAFF. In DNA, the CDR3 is TGTGCCAGCAGCAAACAGGCGGCGATAACTGAAGCTTTCTTT.

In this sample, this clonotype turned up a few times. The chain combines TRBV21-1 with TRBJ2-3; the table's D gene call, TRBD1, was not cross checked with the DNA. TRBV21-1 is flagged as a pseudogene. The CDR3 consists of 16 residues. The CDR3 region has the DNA TGTGCCAGCAACAAACCACCGACCAGGGTCACAGATACGCAGTATTTT. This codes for CASNKPPTRVTDTQYF.

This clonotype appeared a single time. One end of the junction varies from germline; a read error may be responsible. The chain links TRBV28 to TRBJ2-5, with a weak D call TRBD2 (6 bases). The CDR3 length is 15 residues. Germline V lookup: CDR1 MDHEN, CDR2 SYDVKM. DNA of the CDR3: TGTGCCAGCAGTCCCGGAGCGTCTTATCGGGAGACCCTGTACTTC. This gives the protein CASSPGASYRETLYF.

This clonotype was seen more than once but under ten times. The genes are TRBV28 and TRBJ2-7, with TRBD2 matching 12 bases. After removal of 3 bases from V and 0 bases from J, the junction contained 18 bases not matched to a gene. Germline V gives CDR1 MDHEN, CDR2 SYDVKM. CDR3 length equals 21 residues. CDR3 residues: CASSLVRGRTSGTTRSYEQYF. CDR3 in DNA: TGTGCCAGCAGTTTGGTCAGGGGGCGGACTAGCGGGACTACACGCTCCTACGAGCAGTACTTC.

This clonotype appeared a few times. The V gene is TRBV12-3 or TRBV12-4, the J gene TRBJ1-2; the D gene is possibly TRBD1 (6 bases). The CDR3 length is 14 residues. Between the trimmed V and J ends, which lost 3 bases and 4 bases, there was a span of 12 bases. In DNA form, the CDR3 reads TGTGCCAGCAGTTTGCGGGGGCTGGCCTATGGCTACACCTTC. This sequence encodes CASSLRGLAYGYTF.

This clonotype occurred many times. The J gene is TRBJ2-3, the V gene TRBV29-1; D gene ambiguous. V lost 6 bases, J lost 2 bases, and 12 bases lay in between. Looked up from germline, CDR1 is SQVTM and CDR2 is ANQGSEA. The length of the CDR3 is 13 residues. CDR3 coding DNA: TGCAGCGTGGACCAGCCCATCACAGATACGCAGTATTTT. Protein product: CSVDQPITDTQYF.

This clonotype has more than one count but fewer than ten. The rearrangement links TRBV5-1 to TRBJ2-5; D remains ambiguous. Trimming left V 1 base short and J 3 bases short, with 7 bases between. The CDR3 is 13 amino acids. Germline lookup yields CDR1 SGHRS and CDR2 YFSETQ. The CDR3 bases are TGCGCCAGCAGCTTGATCGTGGAAGAGACCCAGTACTTC. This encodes CASSLIVEETQYF. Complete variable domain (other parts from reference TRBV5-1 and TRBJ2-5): KAGVTQTPRYLIKTRGQQVTLSCSPISGHRSVSWYQQTPGQGLQFLFEYFSETQRNKGNFPGRFSGRQFSNSRSEMNVSTLELGDSALYLCASSLIVEETQYFGPGTRLLVL.

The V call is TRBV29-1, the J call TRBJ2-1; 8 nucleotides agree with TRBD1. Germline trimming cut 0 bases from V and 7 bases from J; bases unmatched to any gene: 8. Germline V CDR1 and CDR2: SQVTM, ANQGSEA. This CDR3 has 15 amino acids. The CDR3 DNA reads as TGCAGCGTTGAAGATAGGCCCAGGGGGCGGAATGAGCAGTTCTTC. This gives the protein CSVEDRPRGRNEQFF.

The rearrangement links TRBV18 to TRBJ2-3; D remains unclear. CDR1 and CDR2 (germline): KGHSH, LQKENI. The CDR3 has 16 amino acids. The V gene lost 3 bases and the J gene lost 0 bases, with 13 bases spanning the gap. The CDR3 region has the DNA TGTGCCAGCTCACCGGGGAAAGGCGTCAGCACAGATACGCAGTATTTT. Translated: CASSPGKGVSTDTQYF. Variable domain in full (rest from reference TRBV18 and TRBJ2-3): NAGVMQNPRHLVRRRGQEARLRCSPMKGHSHVYWYRQLPEEGLKFMVYLQKENIIDESGMPKERFSAEFPKEGPSILRIQQVVRGDSAAYFCASSPGKGVSTDTQYFGPGTRLTVL.

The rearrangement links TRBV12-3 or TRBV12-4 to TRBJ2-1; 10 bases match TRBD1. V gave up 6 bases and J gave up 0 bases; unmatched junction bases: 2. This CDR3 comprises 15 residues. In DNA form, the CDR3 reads TGTGCCAGCAGGGACAGGGGGAGCTCCTACAATGAGCAGTTCTTC. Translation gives CASRDRGSSYNEQFF.

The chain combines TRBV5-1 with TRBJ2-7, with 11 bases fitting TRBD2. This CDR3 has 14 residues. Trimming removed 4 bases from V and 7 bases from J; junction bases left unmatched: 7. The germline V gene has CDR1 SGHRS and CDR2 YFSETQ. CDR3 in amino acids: CASSPTSGSGEQYF. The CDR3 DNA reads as TGCGCCAGCAGCCCCACTAGCGGGAGTGGGGAGCAGTACTTC.

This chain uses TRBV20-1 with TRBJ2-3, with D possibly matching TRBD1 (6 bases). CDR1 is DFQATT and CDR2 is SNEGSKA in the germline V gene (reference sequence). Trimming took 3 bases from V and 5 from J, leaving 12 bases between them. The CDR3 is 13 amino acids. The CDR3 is CSASWSRGDTQYF. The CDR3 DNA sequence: TGCAGTGCTAGTTGGTCCAGGGGAGATACGCAGTATTTT.

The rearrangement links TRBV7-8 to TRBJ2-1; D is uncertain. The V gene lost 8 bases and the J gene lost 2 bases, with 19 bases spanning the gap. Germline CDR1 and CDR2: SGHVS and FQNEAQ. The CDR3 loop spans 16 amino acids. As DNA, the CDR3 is TGTGCCAGCGGCCTTGGGGATCCAGGCACCTACAATGAGCAGTTCTTC. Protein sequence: CASGLGDPGTYNEQFF.

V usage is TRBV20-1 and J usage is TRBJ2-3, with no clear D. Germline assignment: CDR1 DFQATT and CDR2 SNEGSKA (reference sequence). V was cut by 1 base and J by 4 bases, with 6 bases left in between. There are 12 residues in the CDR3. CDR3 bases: TGCAGTGCTAGAGCCAATTCAGATACGCAGTATTTT. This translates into CSARANSDTQYF.

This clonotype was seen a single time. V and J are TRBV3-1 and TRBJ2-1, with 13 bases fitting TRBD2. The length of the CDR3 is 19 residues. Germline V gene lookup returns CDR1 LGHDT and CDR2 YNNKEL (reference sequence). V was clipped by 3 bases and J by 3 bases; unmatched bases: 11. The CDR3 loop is CASSQRNLGLAGVYNEQFF. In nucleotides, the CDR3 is TGTGCCAGCAGCCAGAGAAACCTTGGACTAGCGGGGGTCTACAATGAGCAGTTCTTC.

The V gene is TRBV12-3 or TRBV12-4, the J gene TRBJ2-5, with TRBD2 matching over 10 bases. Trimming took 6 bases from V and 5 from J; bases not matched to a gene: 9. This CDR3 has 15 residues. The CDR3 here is CASSFLAGAWETQYF. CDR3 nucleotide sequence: TGTGCCAGCAGCTTTCTAGCGGGGGCCTGGGAGACCCAGTACTTC.

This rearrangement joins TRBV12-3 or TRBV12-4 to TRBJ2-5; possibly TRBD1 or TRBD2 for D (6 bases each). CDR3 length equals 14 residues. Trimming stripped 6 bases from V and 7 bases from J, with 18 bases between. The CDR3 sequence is CASSQLGGGATQYF. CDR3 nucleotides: TGTGCCAGCAGCCAGCTAGGGGGAGGCGCGACCCAGTACTTC.

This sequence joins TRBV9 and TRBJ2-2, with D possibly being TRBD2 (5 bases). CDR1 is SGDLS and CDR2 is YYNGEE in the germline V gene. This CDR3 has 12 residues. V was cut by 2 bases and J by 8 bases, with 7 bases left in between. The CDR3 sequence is CASSVVAGELFF. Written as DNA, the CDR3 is TGTGCCAGCAGCGTGGTAGCGGGGGAGCTGTTTTTT.